These 24 T cell receptor beta chains came from one sample sequenced in a study of blood T cell repertoires in COVID-19. Clones were read by immunoSEQ multiplex PCR, and TCRdb kept only the in-frame ones, dropping some. This repertoire shows approximately 100,000 clones, over 70% found once; its top ten account for about 4.7%. Sequenced material: peripheral blood. These receptors originate from a human donor in a cohort sampled during active or convalescent COVID-19.

This chain uses TRBV19 with TRBJ1-4, with no clear D. This CDR3 spans 12 amino acids. The V end was cut by 3 bases, the J end by 8 bases, with 7 bases between. The germline CDR1 and CDR2 sequences are LNHDA and SQIVND (reference sequence). The CDR3, as DNA: TGTGCCAGTAGTATGGTGGCAGAAAAACTGTTTTTT. Translated: CASSMVAEKLFF.

V is TRBV24-1 and J is TRBJ1-5; D is undetermined. This CDR3 spans 14 amino acids. V was trimmed by 5 bases and J by 0 bases, leaving 7 bases between them. CDR1 KGHDR and CDR2 SFDVKD come from the germline V gene. The CDR3, as DNA: TGTGCCACCAGTGGGGCAGATAGCAATCAGCCCCAGCATTTT. Residues: CATSGADSNQPQHF.

This clone was observed once. The V call is TRBV28, the J call TRBJ2-1; TRBD2 might be the D (5 bases). There are 14 residues in the CDR3. CDR1 MDHEN and CDR2 SYDVKM come from the germline V gene. Trimming pared 2 bases from V and 4 bases from J, leaving 9 bases between. This CDR3 reads CASSLSGTYNEQFF. In DNA, the CDR3 is TGTGCCAGCAGTTTAAGCGGAACATACAATGAGCAGTTCTTC.

The genes are TRBV10-2 and TRBJ2-3; 7 nucleotides line up with TRBD2. This CDR3 contains 13 residues. The V and J ends lost 9 bases and 6 bases, in that order; junction bases with no gene match: 9. Germline CDR1 and CDR2: WSHSY and SAAADI. The CDR3 bases are TGCGCCAGAGCGGGACCGGGGCTGGATACGCAGTATTTT. Residues: CARAGPGLDTQYF.

This chain joins TRBV27 and TRBJ1-1, with 11 bases aligning to TRBD1. With V trimmed by 5 bases and J by 6 bases, 5 bases remained unmatched. Germline lookup yields CDR1 MNHEY and CDR2 SMNVEV (reference sequence). The CDR3 has 14 amino acids. CDR3 residues: CASSLWTGGSEAFF. In DNA, the CDR3 is TGTGCCAGCAGTCTATGGACAGGGGGCTCTGAAGCTTTCTTT.

The rearrangement links TRBV30 to TRBJ2-5, with a tentative D call TRBD2 (5 bases). Between the trimmed V and J ends, which lost 1 base and 5 bases, there was a span of 20 bases. The germline CDR1 and CDR2 sequences are GTSNPN and SVGIG (reference sequence). CDR3 length equals 16 residues. CDR3 protein: CAWSGVGGSRRETQYF. The CDR3 DNA follows: TGTGCCTGGAGTGGGGTTGGTGGGAGTAGACGGGAGACCCAGTACTTC.

The V and J genes are TRBV20-1 and TRBJ2-2; no clear D. Germline CDR1 DFQATT, CDR2 SNEGSKA (reference sequence). The ends were cut back, 3 bases at V and 6 bases at J, with 8 bases in the middle. The CDR3 loop spans 12 amino acids. The CDR3 DNA sequence: TGCAGTGCTAGTCAGGATCCCGGGGAGCTGTTTTTT. Protein: CSASQDPGELFF.

The V gene is TRBV19, the J gene TRBJ2-7; D is undetermined. The V gene lost 1 base and the J gene lost 6 bases, with 7 bases spanning the gap. CDR1 and CDR2 from the germline V gene are LNHDA and SQIVND (reference sequence). The CDR3 has 12 amino acids. The CDR3 coding sequence is TGTGCCAGTAGTATAGGAACGGGCGAGCAGTACTTC. Protein sequence: CASSIGTGEQYF.

The V gene is TRBV18, the J gene TRBJ2-7; a possible D gene is TRBD2 (7 bases). The CDR3 contains 16 residues. Deletions cut 0 bases from V and 2 bases from J, with 14 bases between. CDR1 is KGHSH and CDR2 is LQKENI in the germline V gene. The CDR3 loop is CASSPPGGGGAYEQYF. CDR3 nucleotide sequence: TGTGCCAGCTCACCACCGGGGGGCGGGGGAGCCTACGAGCAGTACTTC.

The chain carries TRBV10-3 and TRBJ1-2; D uncertain. This CDR3 is 12 amino acids long. The germline V and J ends were trimmed by 4 bases and 2 bases, with 5 bases remaining between them. The germline CDR1 and CDR2 sequences are ENHRY and SYGVKD. The CDR3 region is CAISGENYGYTF. The CDR3 DNA reads as TGTGCCATCAGTGGGGAGAACTATGGCTACACCTTC.

The chain carries TRBV6-6 and TRBJ1-1, with D perhaps TRBD1 (5 bases). V lost 3 bases and J 4 bases, leaving 12 bases between the germline ends. The CDR3 extends over 14 amino acids. Germline V gene data show CDR1 as MNHNY and CDR2 as SVGAGI (reference sequence). The CDR3 is CASSYSRDSTEAFF. The CDR3 nucleotides are TGTGCCAGCAGTTATTCCAGGGACTCCACTGAAGCTTTCTTT.

V is TRBV4-2 and J is TRBJ2-7; tentatively, D is TRBD2 (5 bases). CDR1 LGHNA and CDR2 YNFKEQ come from the germline V gene. The CDR3 totals 15 residues. Trimming stripped 1 base from V and 5 bases from J, with 15 bases between. CDR3 sequence (DNA): TGTGCCAGCAGCCAAGTCCTCCGGGGATTCGACGAGCAGTACTTC. It yields the protein CASSQVLRGFDEQYF.

This clone was observed a single time. The chain is built from TRBV6-5 and TRBJ2-7; 7 bases agree with TRBD1. There are 14 residues in the CDR3. Germline CDR1 reads MNHEY; CDR2 reads SVGAGI. V dropped 6 bases and J dropped 2; count of bases not matched to a gene: 7. The CDR3 spells CASREQGVTYEQYF. The CDR3 coding sequence is TGTGCCAGCAGAGAGCAGGGGGTGACCTACGAGCAGTACTTC.

V usage is TRBV5-4 and J usage is TRBJ2-1; tentative D call: TRBD2 (7 bases). V was trimmed by 4 bases and J by 1 base, leaving 12 bases between them. This CDR3 comprises 15 residues. The germline gives CDR1 SGHNT, CDR2 YYREEE (reference sequence). The CDR3 region has the DNA TGTGCCAGCAGCCCGCGGGGGCCGTCCTACAATGAGCAGTTCTTC. Residues: CASSPRGPSYNEQFF.

This chain uses TRBV24-1 with TRBJ2-1; 8 bases line up with TRBD2. The CDR3 runs 16 residues. Looked up from germline, CDR1 is KGHDR and CDR2 is SFDVKD. V shed 0 bases, J shed 4 bases, and the junction held 4 bases outside the gene matches. Here the CDR3 DNA reads TGTGCCACCAGTGATTTGCCTAGCGGGCCTTACAATGAGCAGTTCTTC. It translates to CATSDLPSGPYNEQFF.

As concerns this clone: The junction does not match germline at one end; this may be a read error. The V gene is TRBV30, the J gene TRBJ1-1; TRBD1 might be the D (5 bases). The CDR3 totals 13 residues. Germline V gene data show CDR1 as GTSNPN and CDR2 as SVGIG (reference sequence). The CDR3 spells CAWSVRQGGTYFF. The CDR3, as DNA: TGTGCCTGGAGTGTAAGGCAGGGCGGAACTTACTTTTTT.

The chain uses TRBV4-1 and TRBJ2-7, with D maybe TRBD1 (5 bases). V was clipped by 4 bases and J by 0 bases, with 19 bases between them. From germline, CDR1 is MGHRA and CDR2 YSYEKL. The CDR3 has 17 residues. The CDR3 spells CASSLTQLGRASYEQYF. As DNA, the CDR3 is TGCGCCAGCAGCCTGACTCAATTAGGCAGGGCCTCCTACGAGCAGTACTTC.

This chain connects TRBV6-5 to TRBJ1-5, with 9 positions matching TRBD1. Germline assignment: CDR1 MNHEY and CDR2 SVGAGI. This CDR3 is built from 13 residues. With V trimmed by 6 bases and J by 7 bases, 4 bases remained unmatched. Written as DNA, the CDR3 is TGTGCCAGCAGACGGACAGGGGACCAGCCCCAGCATTTT. As protein: CASRRTGDQPQHF.

The rearrangement joins TRBV5-1 to TRBJ2-1, with 7 nucleotides matching TRBD1. CDR1 and CDR2 (germline): SGHRS, YFSETQ. The CDR3 has 17 residues. V was clipped by 0 bases and J by 1 base; unmatched bases: 7. CDR3 amino acids: CASSLVPSGGSYNEQFF. CDR3 DNA: TGCGCCAGCAGCTTGGTTCCCTCAGGGGGATCCTACAATGAGCAGTTCTTC.

The chain recombines TRBV6-5 with TRBJ2-7, with TRBD2 matching 7 bases. The germline gives CDR1 MNHEY, CDR2 SVGAGI. With 8 bases clipped from V and 0 bases from J, the junction kept 4 bases outside the gene matches. The CDR3 extends over 13 amino acids. The CDR3 region has the DNA TGTGCCAGCGGGAGGGGATTCTCCTACGAGCAGTACTTC. Protein sequence: CASGRGFSYEQYF.

This clone was recorded once. The gene calls are TRBV5-4 and TRBJ2-3, with 11 positions matching TRBD2. CDR3 length: 18 residues. CDR1 is SGHNT and CDR2 is YYREEE in the germline V gene (reference sequence). J was trimmed by 3 bases and V by 4 bases; bases with no gene match: 13. CDR3 in amino acids: CASSPVAGGPVITDTQYF. The CDR3 nucleotides read TGTGCCAGCAGCCCCGTAGCGGGAGGGCCCGTTATAACAGATACGCAGTATTTT.

Only a few counts were recorded for this clone. The V call is TRBV4-1, the J call TRBJ2-7; 7 bases map to TRBD1. V lost 2 bases to trimming and J lost 1 base; unmatched junction nucleotides: 5. Germline V gene lookup returns CDR1 MGHRA and CDR2 YSYEKL. There are 15 residues in the CDR3. CDR3 in amino acids: CASSQQQGPSYEQYF. CDR3 in DNA: TGCGCCAGCAGCCAACAACAGGGGCCTTCCTACGAGCAGTACTTC.

The rearrangement uses TRBV6-2 or TRBV6-3 and TRBJ2-7; 7 nucleotides match TRBD2. The CDR3 covers 20 residues. V dropped 0 bases and J dropped 4; count of bases not matched to a gene: 21. Germline-derived CDR1 and CDR2 are MNHEY and SVGEGT. The CDR3 DNA reads TGTGCCAGCAGTTACTCAACTCTAGCGGAGCTATACGATGGACTTTACGAGCAGTACTTC. The encoded protein is CASSYSTLAELYDGLYEQYF.

This clone was seen a single time. The CDR3 reads CASSLWTFQETQYF. The DNA of the CDR3 is TGTGCCAGCAGCCTCTGGACATTTCAAGAGACCCAGTACTTC. V usage is TRBV7-2 and J usage is TRBJ2-5; TRBD1 is a possible D gene (5 bases). Trimming removed 5 bases at V and 2 bases at J, with 12 bases between. Germline CDR1 is SGHTA and CDR2 is FQGNSA. This CDR3 contains 14 residues. The variable domain in full, with the rest retrieved from reference TRBV7-2 and TRBJ2-5, is GAGVSQSPSNKVTEKGKDVELRCDPISGHTALYWYRQSLGQGLEFLIYFQGNSAPDKSGLPSDRFSAERTGGSVSTLTIQRTQQEDSAVYLCASSLWTFQETQYFGPGTRLLVL.